This entry describes one T cell receptor (beta chain). What it binds is unknown. The repertoire was sequenced with immunoSEQ multiplex PCR; TCRdb's copy has only in-frame clones and lacks some. The table lists over 30,000 clones, 45% to 70% of them singletons. These data belong to a study of a mutant IDH1 vaccine in newly diagnosed glioma. Study-level information: Treated patients had a mean age of about 37 years and a sex split that was around 60% male and roughly 40% female.

Per germline, CDR1 MNHNY and CDR2 SVGAGI (reference sequence). This CDR3 is 15 amino acids long. V lost 3 bases, J lost 1 base, and 10 bases lay in between. Sample time point: week 5, during vaccination. The content of each vaccine dose was 300 ug of mutant IDH1 20-mer peptide, and topical imiquimod accompanied it. The chain employs TRBV6-6 and TRBJ2-4; D gene ambiguous. The sample in question was PBMCs, obtained from a glioma patient whose treatment included an IDH1 peptide vaccine. The clonotype originates from a woman under 30 with glioma. CDR3 DNA: TGTGCCAGCAGTTATGCGAGGACGGCCAAAAACATTCAGTACTTC. Its protein product is CASSYARTAKNIQYF.